This TCR beta chain was captured in a study of blood T cell repertoires in COVID-19. Per the study methods: Amplifying reference gene primers gave estimates of nucleated cell counts. Method: immunoSEQ multiplex PCR; TCRdb's copy keeps in-frame clones and lacks some. Clone size and V and J calls were adopted from that table, with D and trimming inferred from the DNA. The profile shows about 170,000 clones, around four fifths of them singletons. Seattle's enrolled individuals joined amid active infection and were then monitored longitudinally. There are 14 residues in the CDR3. Deletions cut 5 bases from V and 4 bases from J, with 15 bases between. Germline loops: CDR1 SGHKS, CDR2 YYEKEE (reference sequence).

This TCR was sampled from an older woman with COVID-19, enrolled during active disease. Sequencing input: peripheral blood. The genes are TRBV5-5 and TRBJ1-1; TRBD1 is a possible D gene (6 bases). Here the CDR3 reads CASRVLGAITEAFF. CDR3 nucleotide sequence: TGTGCCAGCAGAGTGCTGGGGGCGATCACTGAAGCTTTCTTT. The full variable domain, rest sourced from reference TRBV5-5 and TRBJ1-1, is DAGVTQSPTHLIKTRGQQVTLRCSPISGHKSVSWYQQVLGQGPQFIFQYYEKEERGRGNFPDRFSARQFPNYSSELNVNALLLGDSALYLCASRVLGAITEAFFGQGTRLTVV.